The T cell receptor (beta chain) under discussion was sequenced for a study of T cell changes during pregnancy in multiple sclerosis. Clones were sequenced by immunoSEQ multiplex PCR, and TCRdb holds only the in-frame ones, with some missing. The top ten clones hold around 0.56% of a sample with 50,000 or so clones, approximately 92% of them seen once. V lost 5 bases, J lost 5 bases, and 8 bases stayed unmatched. There are 14 residues in the CDR3. Per germline, CDR1 SGHTA and CDR2 FQGTGA. Material: CD4+ T cells from peripheral blood mononuclear cells, obtained after pregnancy. The sequence was obtained from a female donor with multiple sclerosis, enrolled in a pregnancy study. The chain recombines TRBV7-3 with TRBJ2-5; 7 nucleotides agree with TRBD1. CDR3 nucleotide sequence: TGTGCCAGCAGCCCAACAGGGGACGGGGAGACCCAGTACTTC. Protein product: CASSPTGDGETQYF.